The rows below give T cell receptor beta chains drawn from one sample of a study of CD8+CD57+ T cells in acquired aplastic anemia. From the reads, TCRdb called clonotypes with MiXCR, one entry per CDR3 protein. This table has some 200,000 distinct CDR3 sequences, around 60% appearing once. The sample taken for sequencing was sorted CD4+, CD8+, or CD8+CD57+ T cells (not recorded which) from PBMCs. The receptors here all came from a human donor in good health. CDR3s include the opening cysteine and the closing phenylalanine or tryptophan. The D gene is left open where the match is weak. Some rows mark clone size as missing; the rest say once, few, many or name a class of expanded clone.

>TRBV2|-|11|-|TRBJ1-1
TGTGCCTCCAAGGCCGTGGTTGAAGCTTTCTTT
CASKAVVEAFF
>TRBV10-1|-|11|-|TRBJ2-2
TGCGCCAGCAGTGAGGACGGGGAGCTGTTTTTT
CASSEDGELFF
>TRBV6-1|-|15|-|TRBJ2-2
TGTGCCACCGGGTCGGGGGACACCCACACCGGGGAGCTGTTTTTT
CATGSGDTHTGELFF
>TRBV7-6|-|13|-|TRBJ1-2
TGTGCCAGCAGCTTAGATCAAAACTATGGCTACACCTTC
CASSLDQNYGYTF
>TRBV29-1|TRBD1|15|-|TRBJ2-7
TGCAGCGTCGCAGTAAGAGGACAGGGGGCCAACGAGCAGTACTTC
CSVAVRGQGANEQYF
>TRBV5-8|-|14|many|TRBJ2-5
TGTGCCAGCAGCTTGGGGACAGCACAAGAGACCCAGTACTTC
CASSLGTAQETQYF
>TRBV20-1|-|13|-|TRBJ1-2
TGCAGTGCTGGGAACAGCTTCAACTATGGCTACACCTTC
CSAGNSFNYGYTF
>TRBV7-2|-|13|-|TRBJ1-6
TGTGCCAGCACCGGACTAGCGGGGGGGCCCCTCCACTTT
CASTGLAGGPLHF
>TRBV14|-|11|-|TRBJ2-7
TGTGCCAGCAGCCAAGTGAACGAGCAGTACTTC
CASSQVNEQYF
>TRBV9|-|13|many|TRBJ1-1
TGTGCCAGCAGCGTAGGCGCGAACACTGAAGCTTTCTTT
CASSVGANTEAFF
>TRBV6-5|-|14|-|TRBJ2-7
TGTGCCAGCAGTTACCGGGACACACGGGGCGAGCAGTACTTC
CASSYRDTRGEQYF
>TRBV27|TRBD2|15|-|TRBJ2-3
TGTGCCAGCAGTTCCAGCGGGAGGGCCGGGGATACGCAGTATTTT
CASSSSGRAGDTQYF
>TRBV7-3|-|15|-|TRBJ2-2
TGTGCCAGCAGCCTAACCGGCGGTGTGGACGGGGAGCTGTTTTTT
CASSLTGGVDGELFF
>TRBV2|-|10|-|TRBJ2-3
TGTGCCACCGATTCGGGGGCGCAGTATTTT
CATDSGAQYF
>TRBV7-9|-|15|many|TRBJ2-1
TGTGCCAGCAGCTTAGGGAGCCCCGCGTTGAATGAGCAGTTCTTC
CASSLGSPALNEQFF
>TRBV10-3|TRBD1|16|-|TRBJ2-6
TGTGCCATCCTACCGGGACAGTCCTCTGGGGCCAACGTCCTGACTTTC
CAILPGQSSGANVLTF
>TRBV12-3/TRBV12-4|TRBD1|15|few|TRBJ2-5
TGTGCCAGCAGCCAACGGACAGGGCTACAAGAGACCCAGTACTTC
CASSQRTGLQETQYF
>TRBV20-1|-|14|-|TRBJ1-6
TGCAGTGCCGGGATGACGACAGGACCTTCACCCCTCCACTTT
CSAGMTTGPSPLHF
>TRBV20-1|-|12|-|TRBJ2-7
TGCAGTGCCCGACAGGGAGGGGTCGAGCAGTACTTC
CSARQGGVEQYF
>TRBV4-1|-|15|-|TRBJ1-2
TGCGCCAGCAGCCAAGATCGAGCAGGGGACTATGGCTACACCTTC
CASSQDRAGDYGYTF
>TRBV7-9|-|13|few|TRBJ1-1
TGTGCCAGCAGCTGGATGGTAAGCACTGAAGCTTTCTTT
CASSWMVSTEAFF
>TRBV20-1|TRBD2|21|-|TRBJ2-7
TGCAGTGCTAGAGATTTAAGGGGACTAGCGGCAAGTGGAACTAGCTCCTACGAGCAGTACTTC
CSARDLRGLAASGTSSYEQYF
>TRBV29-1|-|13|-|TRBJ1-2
TGCAGCGCTAGGGTAGGGTTAACAGGAGGCTACACCTTC
CSARVGLTGGYTF
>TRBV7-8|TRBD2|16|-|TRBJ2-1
TGTGCCAGCAGCTGGACAGCTAGCGGGCCATACAATGAGCAGTTCTTC
CASSWTASGPYNEQFF
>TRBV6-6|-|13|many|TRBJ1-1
TGTGCCAGCAGTTACGCGTGGAACACTGAAGCTTTCTTT
CASSYAWNTEAFF
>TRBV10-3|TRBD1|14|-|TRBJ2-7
TGTGCCATCAACCAAAGGGGACAGGGCTACGAGCAGTACTTC
CAINQRGQGYEQYF
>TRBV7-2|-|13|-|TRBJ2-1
TGTGCCAGCAGCTTAGGTACAGTCAATGAGCAGTTCTTC
CASSLGTVNEQFF
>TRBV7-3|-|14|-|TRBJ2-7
TGTGCCAGCAGCTTCCGGACAGCCTTCTACGAGCAGTACTTC
CASSFRTAFYEQYF
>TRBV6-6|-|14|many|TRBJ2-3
TGTGCCAGCAGTTCACCGGACTGGGCAGATACGCAGTATTTT
CASSSPDWADTQYF
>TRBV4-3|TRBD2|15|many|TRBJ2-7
TGCGCCAGCAGCCAAGAAGCGGGGGGAACCTACGAGCAGTACTTC
CASSQEAGGTYEQYF
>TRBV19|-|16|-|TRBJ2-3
TGTGCCAGTAGTACCCCTGTGACAGCACGGACAGATACGCAGTATTTT
CASSTPVTARTDTQYF
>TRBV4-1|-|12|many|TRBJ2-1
TGCGCCAGCAGCCAAGGGGACAATGAGCAGTTCTTC
CASSQGDNEQFF
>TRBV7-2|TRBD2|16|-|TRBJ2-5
TGCGCCAGCAGCCAAGAAGCGGGGGGTGGTCAAGAGACCCAGTACTTC
CASSQEAGGGQETQYF
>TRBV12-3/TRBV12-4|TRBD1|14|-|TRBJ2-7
TGTGCCAGCAGTCTCCGGGACAGGGGGACCGAGCAGTACTTC
CASSLRDRGTEQYF
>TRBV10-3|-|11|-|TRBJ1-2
TGTGCCATCGGGAGGGGGTTGAGCCACACCTTC
CAIGRGLSHTF
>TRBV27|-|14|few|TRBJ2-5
TGTGCCAGCAGTTTATACAGGACTGGGGAGACCCAGTACTTC
CASSLYRTGETQYF
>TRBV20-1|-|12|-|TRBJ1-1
TGCGGTGCTAACGGGGGGAGCACTGAAGCTTTCTTT
CGANGGSTEAFF
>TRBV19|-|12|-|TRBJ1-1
TGTGCCAGTAGCTGGACCAACACTGAAGCTTTCTTT
CASSWTNTEAFF
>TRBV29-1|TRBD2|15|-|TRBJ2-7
TGCAGCGTTGAGGGACTAGCGGGAGATCCCTACGAGCAGTACTTC
CSVEGLAGDPYEQYF
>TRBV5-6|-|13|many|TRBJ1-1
TGTGCCACCGGGACAAAGATGAACACTGAAGCTTTCTTT
CATGTKMNTEAFF
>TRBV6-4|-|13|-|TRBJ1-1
TGTGCCAGCAAGAGGGAGATGAACACTGAAGCTTTCTTT
CASKREMNTEAFF
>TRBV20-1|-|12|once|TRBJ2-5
TGCAGTGCTAGAGAGACCGGAGAGACCCAGTACTTC
CSARETGETQYF
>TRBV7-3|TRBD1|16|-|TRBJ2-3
TGTGCCAGCAGCCTGGACAGGGGAAGCGGCACAGATACGCAGTATTTT
CASSLDRGSGTDTQYF
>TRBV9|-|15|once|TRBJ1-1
TGTGCCAGCAGCCCTCGCACAGGAGGGGAAACTGAAGCTTTCTTT
CASSPRTGGETEAFF
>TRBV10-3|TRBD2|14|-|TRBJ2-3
TGTGCCATCAGTGTCGGGGGGGCCCCAGATACGCAGTATTTT
CAISVGGAPDTQYF
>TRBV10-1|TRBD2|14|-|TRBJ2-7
TGCGCCAGCAGTGAAGGTGCGGGAGTCTACGAGCAGTACTTC
CASSEGAGVYEQYF
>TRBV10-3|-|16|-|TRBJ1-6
TGTGCCAGCAGTGTGAGGGAAAGGCCCTATAATTCACCCCTCCACTTT
CASSVRERPYNSPLHF
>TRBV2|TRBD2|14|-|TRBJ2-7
TGTGCCAGCATCCCCTCGGGGAGGGTCTACGAGCAGTACTTC
CASIPSGRVYEQYF